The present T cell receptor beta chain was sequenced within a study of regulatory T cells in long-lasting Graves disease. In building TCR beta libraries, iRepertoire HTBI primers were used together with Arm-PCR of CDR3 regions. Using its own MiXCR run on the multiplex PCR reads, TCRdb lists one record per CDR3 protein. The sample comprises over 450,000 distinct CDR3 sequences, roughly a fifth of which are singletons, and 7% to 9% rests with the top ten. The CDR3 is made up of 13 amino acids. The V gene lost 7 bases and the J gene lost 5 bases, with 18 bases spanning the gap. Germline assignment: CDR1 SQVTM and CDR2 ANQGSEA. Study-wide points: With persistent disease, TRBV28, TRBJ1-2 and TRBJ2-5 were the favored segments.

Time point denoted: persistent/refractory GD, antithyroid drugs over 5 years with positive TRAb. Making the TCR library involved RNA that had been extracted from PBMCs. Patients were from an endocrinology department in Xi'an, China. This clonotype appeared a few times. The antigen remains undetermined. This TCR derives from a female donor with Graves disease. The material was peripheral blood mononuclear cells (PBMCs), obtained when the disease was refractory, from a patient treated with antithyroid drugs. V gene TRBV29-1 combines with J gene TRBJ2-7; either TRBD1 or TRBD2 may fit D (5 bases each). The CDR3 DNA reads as TGCAGCGCCCGAAGAGGGCTCAGGGACGAGCAGTACTTC. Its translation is CSARRGLRDEQYF.